Sequencing of this T cell receptor beta chain was carried out in a study of shared clonotypes between healthy human individuals. This was a deep-level run. Each PCR replicate from the sorted subsets contained 150 to 200 ng DNA, which is about 30,000 T cell genomes. Produced via immunoSEQ multiplex PCR; TCRdb's table is partial and in-frame only. The table records around 2,000,000 clones, around 96% of them present only once. On this clone itself: Its antigen is not known.

Study outcomes and limitations: Limited genetic and exposure-history diversity came from having few donors. A few donors held approximately 4.6% of naive CD4 clonotypes in common.

The naive CD8 subset, CD45RO-negative cells positively selected for CCR7, excluded terminally differentiated effector memory CD45RA+ cells. The CDR3 length is 11 residues. The V gene's germline CDR1 is SQVTM and CDR2 ANQGSEA. V was pared by 7 bases and J by 3 bases, with 9 bases between. Sequenced input: naive CD8+ T cells sorted from blood. The receptor was isolated from a man between 18 and 29 years old in good health. V gene TRBV29-1 combines with J gene TRBJ1-1; D may be TRBD1 (6 bases). CDR3 nucleotides: TGCAGCGCAGGGACATACACTGAAGCTTTCTTT. It codes for CSAGTYTEAFF.